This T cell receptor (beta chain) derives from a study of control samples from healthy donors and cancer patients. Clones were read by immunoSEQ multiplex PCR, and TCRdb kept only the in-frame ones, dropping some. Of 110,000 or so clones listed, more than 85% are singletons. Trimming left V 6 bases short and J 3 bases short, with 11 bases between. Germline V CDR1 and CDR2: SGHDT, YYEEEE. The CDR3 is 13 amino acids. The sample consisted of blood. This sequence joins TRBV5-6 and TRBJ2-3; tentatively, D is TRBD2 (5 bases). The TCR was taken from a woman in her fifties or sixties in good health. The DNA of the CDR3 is TGTGCCAGCATCTCGTCGGGGACAGATACGCAGTATTTT. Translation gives CASISSGTDTQYF.